The clone carrying this TCR beta chain was found a few times. Its matching antigen is unknown. Each CDR3 protein gets one entry after TCRdb re-called the RT-PCR reads with MiXCR. This sample has about 580,000 distinct CDR3 sequences, with approximately 15% found just once. Trimming stripped 5 bases from V and 10 bases from J, with 18 bases between. The CDR3 extends over 14 amino acids. Germline V gene sequence: CDR1 SGHAT, CDR2 FQNNGV. The sample comes from a study of response to subunit inactivated influenza vaccine. Points from the study as a whole: Only a handful of new T cells, the authors suggested, are recruited with each seasonal influenza vaccination.

V and J are TRBV11-2 and TRBJ2-1; TRBD2 might be the D (5 bases). The sample was PBMCs from blood, taken 11 to 12 days after vaccination. This receptor was taken from a man aged 45-60 years who received an inactivated influenza vaccine. The CDR3: CASSQEGWRREQFF. CDR3 bases: TGTGCCAGCAGCCAAGAGGGTTGGAGAAGAGAGCAGTTCTTC.